A single T cell receptor beta chain is shown here with its context. Its antigen is unknown. This record comes from a study of T cells in localized non-small cell lung cancer. The study, taken as a whole, reports: In the blood, greater T cell density corresponded to longer overall survival. Uninvolved adjacent lung showed higher T cell clonality than tumor.

Clones were read by immunoSEQ multiplex PCR, and TCRdb kept only the in-frame ones, dropping some. The data contain about 13,000 clones, roughly 27% of them singletons. The sequencing used lung tumor tissue, collected before any cancer treatment. The receptor comes from a female donor at least 60 years old with stage I lung adenocarcinoma.

The CDR3 loop reads CASKVRGPVQPQHF. The CDR3 DNA is TGTGCCAGTAAAGTCAGGGGGCCAGTTCAGCCCCAGCATTTT. The V call is TRBV19, the J call TRBJ1-5, with 8 positions matching TRBD1. J lost 6 bases, V lost 7 bases, and 8 bases had no gene match. The CDR3 contains 14 residues. Germline V gene sequence: CDR1 LNHDA, CDR2 SQIVND (reference sequence).